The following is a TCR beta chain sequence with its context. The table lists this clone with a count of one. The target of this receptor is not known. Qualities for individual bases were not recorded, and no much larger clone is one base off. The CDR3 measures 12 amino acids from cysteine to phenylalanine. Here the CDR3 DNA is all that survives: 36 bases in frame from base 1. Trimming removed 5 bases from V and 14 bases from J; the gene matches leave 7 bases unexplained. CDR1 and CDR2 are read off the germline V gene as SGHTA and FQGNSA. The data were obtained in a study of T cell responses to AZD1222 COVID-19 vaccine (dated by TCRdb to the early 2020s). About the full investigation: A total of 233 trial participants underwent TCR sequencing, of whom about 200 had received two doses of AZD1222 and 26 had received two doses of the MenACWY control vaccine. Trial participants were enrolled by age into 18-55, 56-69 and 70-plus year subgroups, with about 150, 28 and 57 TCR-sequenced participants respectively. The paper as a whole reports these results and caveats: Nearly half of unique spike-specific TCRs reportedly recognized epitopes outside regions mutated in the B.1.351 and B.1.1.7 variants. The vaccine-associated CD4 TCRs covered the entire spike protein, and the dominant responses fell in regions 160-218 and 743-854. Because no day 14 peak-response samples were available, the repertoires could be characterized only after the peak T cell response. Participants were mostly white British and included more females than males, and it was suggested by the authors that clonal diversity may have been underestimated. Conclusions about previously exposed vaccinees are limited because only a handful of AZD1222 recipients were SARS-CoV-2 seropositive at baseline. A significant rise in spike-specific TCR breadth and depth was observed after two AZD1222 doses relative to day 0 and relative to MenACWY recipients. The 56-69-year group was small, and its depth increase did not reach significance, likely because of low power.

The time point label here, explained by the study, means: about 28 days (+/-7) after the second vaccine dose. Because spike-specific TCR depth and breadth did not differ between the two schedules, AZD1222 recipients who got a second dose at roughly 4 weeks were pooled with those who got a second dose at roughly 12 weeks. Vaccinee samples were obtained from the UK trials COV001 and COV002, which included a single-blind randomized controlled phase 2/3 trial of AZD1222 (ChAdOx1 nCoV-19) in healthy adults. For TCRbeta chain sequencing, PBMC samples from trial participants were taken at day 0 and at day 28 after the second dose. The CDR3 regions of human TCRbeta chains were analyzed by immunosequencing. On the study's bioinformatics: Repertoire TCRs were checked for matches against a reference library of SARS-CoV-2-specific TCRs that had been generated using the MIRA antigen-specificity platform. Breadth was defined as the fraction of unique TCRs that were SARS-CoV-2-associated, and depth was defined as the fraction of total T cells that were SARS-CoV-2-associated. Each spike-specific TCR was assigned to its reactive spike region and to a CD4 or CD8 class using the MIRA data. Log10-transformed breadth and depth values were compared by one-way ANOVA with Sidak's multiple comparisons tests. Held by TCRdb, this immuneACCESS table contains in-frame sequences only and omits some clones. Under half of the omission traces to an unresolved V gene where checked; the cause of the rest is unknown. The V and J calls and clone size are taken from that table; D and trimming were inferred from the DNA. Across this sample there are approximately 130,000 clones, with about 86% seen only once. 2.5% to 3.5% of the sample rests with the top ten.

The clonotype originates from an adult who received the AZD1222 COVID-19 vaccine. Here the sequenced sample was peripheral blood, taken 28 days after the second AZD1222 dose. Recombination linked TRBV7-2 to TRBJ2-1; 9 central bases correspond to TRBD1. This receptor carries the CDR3 CASSRDRDIKFF. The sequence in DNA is TGTGCCAGCAGCCGGGACAGGGATATTAAGTTCTTC.